One and the same sample provided the 14 T cell receptor beta chains below, sequenced in a study of blood T cell repertoires in COVID-19. Sequencing used immunoSEQ multiplex PCR; TCRdb keeps in-frame clones, though not all of them. This sample has 100,000 or so clones; about 89% occur once, and the top ten carry roughly 0.88%. The sequencing input was peripheral blood. All receptors derive from a man in his sixties with acute or convalescent COVID-19.

This clone was counted between two and nine times. This CDR3 is CASSRRTGVYTGELFF. For the CDR3, the DNA is TGTGCCAGCAGTCGACGGACAGGGGTTTACACCGGGGAGCTGTTTTTT. The chain has TRBV6-6 and TRBJ2-2; TRBD1 agrees at 9 bases. This CDR3 has 16 amino acids. The V gene end was trimmed by 5 bases and the J gene end by 3 bases; junction bases not matched to a gene: 7. Germline V lookup: CDR1 MNHNY, CDR2 SVGAGI (reference sequence).

The chain combines TRBV19 with TRBJ1-2; TRBD1 agrees at 11 bases. Germline V CDR1 and CDR2: LNHDA, SQIVND (reference sequence). CDR3 length: 15 residues. J was trimmed by 1 base and V by 5 bases; bases with no gene match: 3. This chain's CDR3 is CASSRTGGLNYGYTF. The DNA of the CDR3 is TGTGCCAGTAGTCGGACAGGGGGCCTTAACTATGGCTACACCTTC.

The V call is TRBV18, the J call TRBJ1-1, with D unclear. There are 13 residues in the CDR3. Germline assignment: CDR1 KGHSH and CDR2 LQKENI. V gave up 8 bases and J gave up 1 base, with 11 bases separating them. This CDR3 reads CASAQTGNTEAFF. CDR3 DNA: TGTGCCAGCGCACAGACTGGGAACACTGAAGCTTTCTTT.

This chain uses TRBV28 with TRBJ1-1; possible D gene TRBD1, 6 bases. There are 13 residues in the CDR3. The V end lost 6 bases, the J end lost 9 bases, and 17 bases lay between the germline ends. CDR1 MDHEN and CDR2 SYDVKM come from the germline V gene. The CDR3 region has the DNA TGTGCCAGCAGATATCCAGGGGATCGGCAAGCTTTCTTT. It codes for CASRYPGDRQAFF.

The chain employs TRBV11-3 and TRBJ2-5, with a weak D call TRBD2 (5 bases). The ends were cut back, 3 bases at V and 5 bases at J, with 10 bases in the middle. The CDR3 has 13 amino acids. Germline-derived CDR1 and CDR2 are SGHNT and YENEEA. CDR3 in DNA: TGTGCCAGCAGCTTGAACCAGCGGGAGACCCAGTACTTC. Amino acids: CASSLNQRETQYF.

This sequence joins TRBV7-2 and TRBJ2-4; maybe TRBD2 (5 bases). The CDR3 has 14 residues. The V gene's germline CDR1 is SGHTA and CDR2 FQGNSA. V lost 5 bases, J lost 3 bases, and 11 bases lay in between. CDR3 loop: CASSPGFGKNIQYF. For the CDR3, the DNA is TGTGCCAGCAGCCCGGGATTTGGCAAAAACATTCAGTACTTC.

The gene calls are TRBV6-6 and TRBJ1-1; 8 bases align to TRBD1. There are 15 residues in the CDR3. Germline V gives CDR1 MNHNY, CDR2 SVGAGI (reference sequence). Losses at the gene ends were 4 bases for V and 5 bases for J; bases not matched to a gene: 9. The CDR3 spells CASSSPRTGRTEAFF. As DNA, the CDR3 is TGTGCCAGCAGTTCTCCTCGGACAGGGCGAACTGAAGCTTTCTTT.

This chain joins TRBV2 and TRBJ2-1; 8 nucleotides align to TRBD2. The CDR3 contains 16 residues. Germline lookup yields CDR1 SNHLY and CDR2 FYNNEI. The V and J ends lost 3 bases and 0 bases, in that order; junction bases with no gene match: 4. The CDR3 region is CASSEMREVSYNEQFF. CDR3 DNA sequence: TGTGCCAGCAGTGAGATGCGGGAGGTCTCCTACAATGAGCAGTTCTTC.

CDR3 protein: CATSRVGTGIFTRYEQYF. The CDR3 bases are TGTGCCACCAGCAGAGTCGGGACAGGGATCTTTACCCGCTACGAGCAGTACTTC. The chain combines TRBV15 with TRBJ2-7; 9 positions agree with TRBD1. Trimming took 1 base from V and 3 from J; bases not matched to a gene: 13. CDR3 length: 18 amino acids. CDR1 and CDR2 (germline): LNHNV, YYDKDF (reference sequence).

The chain joins TRBV19 to TRBJ2-1, with TRBD2 identical over 15 bases. The CDR3 contains 19 residues. With 5 bases clipped from V and 0 bases from J, the junction kept 8 bases outside the gene matches. Germline assignment: CDR1 LNHDA and CDR2 SQIVND (reference sequence). The chain's CDR3 is CASSLGLAGGPSSYNEQFF. The DNA of the CDR3 is TGTGCCAGTAGTTTAGGACTAGCGGGAGGGCCGAGCTCCTACAATGAGCAGTTCTTC.

The genes are TRBV18 and TRBJ1-5, with D unclear. Germline V CDR1 and CDR2: KGHSH, LQKENI. The CDR3 runs to 15 residues. V shed 5 bases and J shed 1 base, with 12 bases lying between them. The CDR3: CASSKGPGSNQPQHF. The CDR3 DNA reads as TGTGCCAGCTCAAAAGGGCCGGGGAGCAATCAGCCCCAGCATTTT.

This clone was recorded only once. The rearrangement joins TRBV27 to TRBJ1-5; a weak D match, TRBD1 (6 bases). V was trimmed by 5 bases and J by 2 bases, leaving 19 bases between them. The CDR3 runs to 17 residues. Germline V gives CDR1 MNHEY, CDR2 SMNVEV (reference sequence). The DNA for the CDR3 is TGTGCCAGCAGTCTATACGGGGGGGCCGGTGGCAATCAGCCCCAGCATTTT. This gives the protein CASSLYGGAGGNQPQHF.

The rearrangement joins TRBV18 to TRBJ1-4; 8 bases agree with TRBD1. V dropped 5 bases and J dropped 2; count of bases not matched to a gene: 4. Looked up from germline, CDR1 is KGHSH and CDR2 is LQKENI. The CDR3 consists of 15 residues. The CDR3 is CASSTRQGTNEKLFF. The CDR3 DNA is TGTGCCAGCTCAACTCGACAGGGGACTAATGAAAAACTGTTTTTT.

The chain links TRBV20-1 to TRBJ2-3; D is perhaps TRBD1 (5 bases). The CDR3 is 14 amino acids. From germline, CDR1 is DFQATT and CDR2 SNEGSKA (reference sequence). V was trimmed by 3 bases and J by 0 bases, leaving 10 bases between them. The CDR3 loop reads CSASRQGSTDTQYF. The CDR3 DNA reads TGCAGTGCTAGTCGGCAGGGAAGCACAGATACGCAGTATTTT.